This TCR beta chain appears in the sequencing data of a study of blood T cell repertoires in COVID-19. Study details: The cDNA or gDNA used as material had been derived from T cells, B-cell-depleted T cells, or PBMCs.

Participants had their cohort set by participant-reported clinical history. Germline V CDR1 and CDR2: LNHDA, SQIVND (reference sequence). J lost 5 bases, V lost 3 bases, and 13 bases had no gene match. The CDR3 totals 16 residues. Profiled with immunoSEQ multiplex PCR; TCRdb holds only in-frame clones, not every one. The table lists hundreds of thousands of clones, 65% to 90% of them singletons. The TCR comes from a woman between 25 and 40 years old who had been exposed to COVID-19. The sample comprised PBMCs or T cells enriched from blood (not recorded which). The rearrangement links TRBV19 to TRBJ2-7, with 7 nucleotides matching TRBD1. The CDR3 DNA reads TGTGCCAGTAGTATCTGGAGCAGGGGGAGAGTCCACGAGCAGTACTTC. It yields the protein CASSIWSRGRVHEQYF.